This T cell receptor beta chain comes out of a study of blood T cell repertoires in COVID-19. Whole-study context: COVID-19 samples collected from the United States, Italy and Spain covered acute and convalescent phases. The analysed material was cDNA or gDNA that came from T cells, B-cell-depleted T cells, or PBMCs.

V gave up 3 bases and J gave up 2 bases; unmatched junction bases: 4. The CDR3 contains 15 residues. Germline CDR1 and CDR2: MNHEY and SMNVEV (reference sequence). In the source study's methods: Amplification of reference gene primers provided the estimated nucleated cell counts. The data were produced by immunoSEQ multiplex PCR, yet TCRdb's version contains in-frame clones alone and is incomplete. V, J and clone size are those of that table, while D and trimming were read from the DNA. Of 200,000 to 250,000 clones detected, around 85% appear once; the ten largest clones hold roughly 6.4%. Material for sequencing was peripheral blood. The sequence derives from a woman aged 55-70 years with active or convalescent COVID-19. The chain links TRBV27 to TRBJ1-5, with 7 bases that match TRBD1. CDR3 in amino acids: CASSLNRGGNQPQHF. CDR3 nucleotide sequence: TGTGCCAGCAGTTTGAACAGGGGCGGCAATCAGCCCCAGCATTTT.